What follows is one T cell receptor (beta chain) and its context. Antigen specificity is unknown. Germline V CDR1 and CDR2: SQVTM, ANQGSEA. The CDR3 sequence is 13 residues long. V was clipped by 3 bases and J by 5 bases, with 13 bases between them. The sample comes from a study of cytotoxic CD8 clonotypes in ibrutinib-treated CLL. Assay: immunoSEQ multiplex PCR; the TCRdb copy retains only in-frame clones and omits some. The table lists around 250,000 clones, roughly 70% of them singletons. Study-level results: Public clonotypes, rarely seen, contracted or held steady on treatment. Against age-matched healthy donors, baseline clonality ran higher and tracked circulating CD8+ T-cell counts.

The receptor was isolated from a human donor with chronic lymphocytic leukemia. The starting material was PBMCs, obtained after 24 months of ibrutinib treatment. The V and J genes are TRBV29-1 and TRBJ1-1; no clear D gene. The CDR3 loop is CSVESGIRTEAFF. In DNA, the CDR3 is TGCAGCGTTGAGTCGGGGATTAGGACTGAAGCTTTCTTT.